The T cell receptor (beta chain) described here comes from a study of cytomegalovirus exposure and HLA in healthy donors. Whole-study results and caveats: Presence/absence analyses supposed approximately even sequencing depth among donors. Under in vitro conditions, a few CMV-associated chains were confirmed as specific for CMV antigens. The classifier, whose performance was assessed in both the original and validation cohorts, reportedly diagnosed cytomegalovirus status with high specificity and sensitivity.

Of note for this clone: Its antigen is as yet unknown.

60 Vbeta and 13 Jbeta primers were used in PCR. Repertoires were generated with immunoSEQ multiplex PCR, while TCRdb's copy carries only in-frame clones and drops some. In the table there are more than 85,000 clones, approximately 81% of which are singletons. V gave up 1 base and J gave up 9 bases, with 13 bases separating them. This CDR3 is 15 amino acids long. Germline CDR1 is MGHRA and CDR2 is YSYEKL. The sample was PBMCs. V gene TRBV4-1 combines with J gene TRBJ1-6; weak D call: TRBD1 (6 bases). This receptor was identified in a male donor in good health and CMV-seropositive. The CDR3 bases are TGCGCCAGCAGCCAAGTCGGGGGGCTCGGTTCACCCCTCCACTTT. Encoded protein: CASSQVGGLGSPLHF.